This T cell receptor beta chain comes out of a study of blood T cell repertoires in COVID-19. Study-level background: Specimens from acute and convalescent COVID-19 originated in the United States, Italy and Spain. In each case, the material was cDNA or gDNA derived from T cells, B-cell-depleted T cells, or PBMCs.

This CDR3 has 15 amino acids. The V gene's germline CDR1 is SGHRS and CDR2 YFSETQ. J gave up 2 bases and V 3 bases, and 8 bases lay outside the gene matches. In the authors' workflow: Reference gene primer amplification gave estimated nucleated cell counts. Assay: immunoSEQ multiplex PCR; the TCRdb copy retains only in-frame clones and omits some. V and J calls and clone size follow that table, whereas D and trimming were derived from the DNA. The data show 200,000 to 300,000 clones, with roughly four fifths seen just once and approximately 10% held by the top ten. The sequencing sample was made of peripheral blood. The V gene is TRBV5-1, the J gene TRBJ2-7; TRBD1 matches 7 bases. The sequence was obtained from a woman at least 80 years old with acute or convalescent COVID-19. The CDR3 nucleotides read TGCGCCAGCAGCTCTCCCGGGACAGAAGCCTACGAGCAGTACTTC. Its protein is CASSSPGTEAYEQYF.